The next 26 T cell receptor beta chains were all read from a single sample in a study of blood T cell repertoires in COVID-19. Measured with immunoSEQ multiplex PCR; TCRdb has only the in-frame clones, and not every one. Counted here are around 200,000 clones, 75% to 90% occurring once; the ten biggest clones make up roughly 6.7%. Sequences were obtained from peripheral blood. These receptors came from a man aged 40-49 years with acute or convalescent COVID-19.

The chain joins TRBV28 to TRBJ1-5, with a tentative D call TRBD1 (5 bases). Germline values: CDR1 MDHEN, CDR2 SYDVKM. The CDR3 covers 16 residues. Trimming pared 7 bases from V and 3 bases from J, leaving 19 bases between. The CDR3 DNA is TGTGCCAGCATCCTAAGAGACAGTATTGACAATCAGCCCCAGCATTTT. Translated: CASILRDSIDNQPQHF.

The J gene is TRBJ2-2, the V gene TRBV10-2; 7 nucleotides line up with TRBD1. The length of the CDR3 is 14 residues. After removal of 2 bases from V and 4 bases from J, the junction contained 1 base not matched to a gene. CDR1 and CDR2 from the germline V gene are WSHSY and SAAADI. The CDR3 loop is CASSEDRATGELFF. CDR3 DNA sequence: TGCGCCAGCAGTGAGGACAGGGCCACCGGGGAGCTGTTTTTT.

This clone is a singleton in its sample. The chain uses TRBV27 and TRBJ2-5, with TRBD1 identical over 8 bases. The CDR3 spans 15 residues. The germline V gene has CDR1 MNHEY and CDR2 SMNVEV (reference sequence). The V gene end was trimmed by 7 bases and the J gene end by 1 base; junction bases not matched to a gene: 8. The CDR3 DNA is TGTGCCAGCATAGAGACAGGGGCCCCCCAAGAGACCCAGTACTTC. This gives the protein CASIETGAPQETQYF.

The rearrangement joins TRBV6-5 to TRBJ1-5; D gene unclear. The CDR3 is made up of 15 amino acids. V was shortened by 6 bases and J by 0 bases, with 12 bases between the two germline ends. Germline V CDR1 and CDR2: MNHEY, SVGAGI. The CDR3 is CASRTQVYSNQPQHF. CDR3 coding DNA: TGTGCCAGCAGGACCCAGGTATATAGCAATCAGCCCCAGCATTTT.

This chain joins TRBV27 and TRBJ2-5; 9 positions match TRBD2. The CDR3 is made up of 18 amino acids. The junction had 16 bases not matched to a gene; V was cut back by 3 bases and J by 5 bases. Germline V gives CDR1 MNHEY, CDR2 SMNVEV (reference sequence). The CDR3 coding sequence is TGTGCCAGCAGTTTCTCTCCCGCGGGGGGGCCAGGGGAGGAGACCCAGTACTTC. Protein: CASSFSPAGGPGEETQYF.

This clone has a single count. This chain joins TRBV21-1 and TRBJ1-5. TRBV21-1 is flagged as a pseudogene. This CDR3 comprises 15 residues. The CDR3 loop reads CASSKARRGNQPQHF. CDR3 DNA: TGTGCCAGCAGCAAGGCGCGGAGGGGCAATCAGCCCCAGCATTTT.

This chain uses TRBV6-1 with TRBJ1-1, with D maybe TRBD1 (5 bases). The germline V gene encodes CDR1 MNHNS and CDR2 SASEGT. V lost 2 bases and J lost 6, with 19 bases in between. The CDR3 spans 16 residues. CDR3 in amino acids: CASSETPGGGVAEAFF. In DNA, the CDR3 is TGTGCCAGCAGTGAAACTCCTGGGGGGGGAGTCGCTGAAGCTTTCTTT.

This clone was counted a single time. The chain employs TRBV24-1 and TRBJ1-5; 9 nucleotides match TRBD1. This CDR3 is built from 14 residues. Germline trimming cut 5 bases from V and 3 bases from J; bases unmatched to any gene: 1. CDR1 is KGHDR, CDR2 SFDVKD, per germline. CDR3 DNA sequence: TGTGCCACCAGTGGGACAGGGGTCAATCAGCCCCAGCATTTT. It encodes CATSGTGVNQPQHF.

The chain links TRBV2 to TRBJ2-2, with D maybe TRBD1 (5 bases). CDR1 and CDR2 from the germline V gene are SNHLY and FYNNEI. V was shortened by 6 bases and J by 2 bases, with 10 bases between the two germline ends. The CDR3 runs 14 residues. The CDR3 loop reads CASRTGVNTGELFF. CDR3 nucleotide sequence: TGTGCCAGCAGAACAGGAGTAAACACCGGGGAGCTGTTTTTT.

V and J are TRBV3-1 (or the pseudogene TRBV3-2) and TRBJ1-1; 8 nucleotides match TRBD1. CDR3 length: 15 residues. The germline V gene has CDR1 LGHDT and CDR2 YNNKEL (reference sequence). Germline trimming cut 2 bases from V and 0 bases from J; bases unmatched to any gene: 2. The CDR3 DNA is TGTGCCAGCAGCCAATGGACAGGGATGAACACTGAAGCTTTCTTT. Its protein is CASSQWTGMNTEAFF.

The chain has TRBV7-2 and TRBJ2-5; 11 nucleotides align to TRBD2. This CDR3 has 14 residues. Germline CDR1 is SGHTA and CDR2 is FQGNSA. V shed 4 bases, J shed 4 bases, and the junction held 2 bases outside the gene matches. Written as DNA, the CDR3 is TGTGCCAGCAGCTCACTAGCGGGGGCAGAGACCCAGTACTTC. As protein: CASSSLAGAETQYF.

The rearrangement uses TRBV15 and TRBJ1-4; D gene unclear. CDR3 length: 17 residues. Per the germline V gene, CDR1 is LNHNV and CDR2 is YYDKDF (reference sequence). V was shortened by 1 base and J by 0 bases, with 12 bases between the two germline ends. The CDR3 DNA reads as TGTGCCACCAGCAGAGGGCCCGCGGGCGCAACTAATGAAAAACTGTTTTTT. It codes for CATSRGPAGATNEKLFF.

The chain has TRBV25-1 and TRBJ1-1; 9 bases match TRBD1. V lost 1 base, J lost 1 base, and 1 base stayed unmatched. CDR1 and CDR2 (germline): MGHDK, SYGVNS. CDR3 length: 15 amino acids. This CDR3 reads CASSEWTGANTEAFF. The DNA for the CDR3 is TGTGCCAGCAGTGAATGGACAGGGGCGAACACTGAAGCTTTCTTT.

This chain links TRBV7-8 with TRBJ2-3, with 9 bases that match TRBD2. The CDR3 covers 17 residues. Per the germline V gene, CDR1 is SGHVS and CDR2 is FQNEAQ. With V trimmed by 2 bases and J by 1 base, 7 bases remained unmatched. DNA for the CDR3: TGTGCCAGCAGCTTACGTCCGACTAGCGGAGGCACAGATACGCAGTATTTT. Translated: CASSLRPTSGGTDTQYF.

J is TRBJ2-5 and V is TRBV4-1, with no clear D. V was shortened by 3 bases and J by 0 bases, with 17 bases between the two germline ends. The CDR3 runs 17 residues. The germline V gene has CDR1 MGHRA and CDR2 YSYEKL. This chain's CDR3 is CASSHPQGEVDQETQYF. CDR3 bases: TGCGCCAGCAGCCACCCACAAGGCGAGGTCGACCAAGAGACCCAGTACTTC.

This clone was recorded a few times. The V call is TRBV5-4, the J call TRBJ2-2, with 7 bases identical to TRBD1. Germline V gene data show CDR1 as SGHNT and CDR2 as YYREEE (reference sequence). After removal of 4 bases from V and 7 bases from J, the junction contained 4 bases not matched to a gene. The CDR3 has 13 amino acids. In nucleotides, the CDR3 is TGTGCCAGCAGCGAAGGGGACAGCGGGGAGCTGTTTTTT. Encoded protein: CASSEGDSGELFF.

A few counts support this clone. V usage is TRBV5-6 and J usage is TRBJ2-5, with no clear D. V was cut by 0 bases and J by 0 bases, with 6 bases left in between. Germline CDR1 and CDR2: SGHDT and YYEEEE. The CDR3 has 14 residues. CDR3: CASSLGGYQETQYF. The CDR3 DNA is TGTGCCAGCAGCTTGGGTGGCTACCAAGAGACCCAGTACTTC.

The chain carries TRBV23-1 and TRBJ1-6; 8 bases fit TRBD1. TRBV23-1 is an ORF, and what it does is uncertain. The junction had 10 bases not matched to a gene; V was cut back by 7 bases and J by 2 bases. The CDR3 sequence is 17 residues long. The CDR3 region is CASKGAGGEPYNSPLHF. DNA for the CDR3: TGCGCCAGCAAAGGGGCAGGGGGCGAACCCTATAATTCACCCCTCCACTTT.

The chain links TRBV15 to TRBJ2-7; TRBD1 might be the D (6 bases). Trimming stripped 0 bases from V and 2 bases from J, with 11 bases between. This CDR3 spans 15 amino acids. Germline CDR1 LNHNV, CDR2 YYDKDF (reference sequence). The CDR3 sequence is CATSRDVGQTYEQYF. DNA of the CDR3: TGTGCCACCAGCAGAGATGTAGGACAGACCTACGAGCAGTACTTC.

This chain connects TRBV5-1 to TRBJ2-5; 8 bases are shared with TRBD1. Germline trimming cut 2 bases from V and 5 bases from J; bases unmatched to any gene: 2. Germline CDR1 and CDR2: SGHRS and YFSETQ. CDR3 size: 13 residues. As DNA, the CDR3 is TGCGCCAGCAGCTTACAGGGGGAGGAGACCCAGTACTTC. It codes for CASSLQGEETQYF.

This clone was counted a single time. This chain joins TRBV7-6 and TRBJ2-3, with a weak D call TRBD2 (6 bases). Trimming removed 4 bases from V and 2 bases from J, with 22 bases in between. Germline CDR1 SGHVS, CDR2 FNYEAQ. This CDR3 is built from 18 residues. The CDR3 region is CASSSAISSGEPTDTQYF. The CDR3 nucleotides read TGTGCCAGCAGCTCCGCCATTTCTTCGGGGGAACCCACAGATACGCAGTATTTT.

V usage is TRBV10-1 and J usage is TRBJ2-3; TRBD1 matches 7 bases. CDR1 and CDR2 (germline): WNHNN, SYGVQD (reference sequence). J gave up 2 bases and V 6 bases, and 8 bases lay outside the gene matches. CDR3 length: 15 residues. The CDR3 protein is CASSLRQGPTDTQYF. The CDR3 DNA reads TGCGCCAGCAGCCTGAGACAGGGACCCACAGATACGCAGTATTTT.

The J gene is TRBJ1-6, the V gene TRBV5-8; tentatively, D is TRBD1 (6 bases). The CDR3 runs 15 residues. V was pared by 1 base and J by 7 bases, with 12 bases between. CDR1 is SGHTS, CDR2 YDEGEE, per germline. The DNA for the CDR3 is TGTGCCAGCAGCTTGAGGGGGGGGGTGAATTCACCCCTCCACTTT. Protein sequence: CASSLRGGVNSPLHF.

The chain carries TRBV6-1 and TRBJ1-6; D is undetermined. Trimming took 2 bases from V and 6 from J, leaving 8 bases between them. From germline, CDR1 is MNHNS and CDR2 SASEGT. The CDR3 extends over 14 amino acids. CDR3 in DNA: TGTGCCAGCAGTGAAATGGCAGTTAATTCACCCCTCCACTTT. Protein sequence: CASSEMAVNSPLHF.

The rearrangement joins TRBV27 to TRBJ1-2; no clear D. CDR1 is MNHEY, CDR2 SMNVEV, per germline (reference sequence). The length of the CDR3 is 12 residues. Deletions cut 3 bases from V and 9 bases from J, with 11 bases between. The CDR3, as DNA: TGTGCCAGCAGTTTCCTCAGGCGTAGCTACACCTTC. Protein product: CASSFLRRSYTF.

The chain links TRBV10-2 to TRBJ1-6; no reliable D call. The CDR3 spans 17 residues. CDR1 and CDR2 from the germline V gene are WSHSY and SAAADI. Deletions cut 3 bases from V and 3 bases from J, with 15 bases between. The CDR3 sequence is CASSDEALSVYNSPLHF. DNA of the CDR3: TGCGCCAGCAGTGATGAGGCCCTCAGCGTCTATAATTCACCCCTCCACTTT.